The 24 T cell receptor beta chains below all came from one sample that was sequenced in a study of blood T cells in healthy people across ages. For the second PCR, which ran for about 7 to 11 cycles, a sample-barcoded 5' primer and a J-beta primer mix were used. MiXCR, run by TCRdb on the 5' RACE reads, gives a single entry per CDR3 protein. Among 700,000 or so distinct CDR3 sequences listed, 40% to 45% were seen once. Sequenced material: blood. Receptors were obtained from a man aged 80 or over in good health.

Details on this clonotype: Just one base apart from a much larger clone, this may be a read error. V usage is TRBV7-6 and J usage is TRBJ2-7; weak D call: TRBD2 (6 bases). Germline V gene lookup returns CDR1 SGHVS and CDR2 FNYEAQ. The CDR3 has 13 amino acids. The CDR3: CAGSMTRVGEQYF. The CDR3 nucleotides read TGTGCCGGCAGCATGACTAGGGTCGGTGAGCAGTACTTC.

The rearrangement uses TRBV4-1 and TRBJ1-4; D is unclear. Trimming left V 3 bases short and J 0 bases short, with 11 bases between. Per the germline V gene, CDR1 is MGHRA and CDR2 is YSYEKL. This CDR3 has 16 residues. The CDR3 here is CASSQTVGATNEKLFF. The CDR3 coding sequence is TGCGCCAGCAGCCAGACCGTCGGGGCAACTAATGAAAAACTGTTTTTT.

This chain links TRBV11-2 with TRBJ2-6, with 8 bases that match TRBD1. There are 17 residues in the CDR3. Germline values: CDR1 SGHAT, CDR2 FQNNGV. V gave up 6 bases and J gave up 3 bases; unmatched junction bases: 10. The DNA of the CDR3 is TGTGCCAGCAGGACTGGACAGGGAATAGGTGGGGCCAACGTCCTGACTTTC. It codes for CASRTGQGIGGANVLTF.

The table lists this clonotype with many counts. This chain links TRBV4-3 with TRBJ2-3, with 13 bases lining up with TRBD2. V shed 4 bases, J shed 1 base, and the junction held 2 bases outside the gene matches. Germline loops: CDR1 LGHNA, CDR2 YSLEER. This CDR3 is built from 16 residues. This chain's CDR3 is CASSPGLAGGTDTQYF. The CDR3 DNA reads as TGCGCCAGCAGCCCCGGACTAGCGGGAGGCACAGATACGCAGTATTTT.

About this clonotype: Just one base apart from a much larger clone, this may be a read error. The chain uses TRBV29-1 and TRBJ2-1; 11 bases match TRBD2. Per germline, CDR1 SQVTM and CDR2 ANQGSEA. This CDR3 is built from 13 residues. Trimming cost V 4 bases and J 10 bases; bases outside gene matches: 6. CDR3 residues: CSVASGGIYEQFF. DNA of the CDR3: TGCAGCGTTGCTAGCGGGGGGATCTACGAGCAGTTCTTC.

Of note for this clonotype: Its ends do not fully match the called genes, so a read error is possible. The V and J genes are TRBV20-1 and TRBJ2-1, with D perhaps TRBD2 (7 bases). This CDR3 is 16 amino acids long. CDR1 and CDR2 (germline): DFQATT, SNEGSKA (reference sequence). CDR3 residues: CSARDLSGGQHNERFF. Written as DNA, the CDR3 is TGCAGTGCTAGAGATCTGTCCGGGGGGCAGCACAATGAGCGGTTCTTC.

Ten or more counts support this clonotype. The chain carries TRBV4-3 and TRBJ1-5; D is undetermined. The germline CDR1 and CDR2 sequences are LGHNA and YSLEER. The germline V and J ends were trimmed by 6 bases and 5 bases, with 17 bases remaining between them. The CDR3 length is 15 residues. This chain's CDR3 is CASSHTTAGDQPQHF. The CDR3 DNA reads TGCGCCAGCAGTCATACGACGGCCGGTGATCAGCCCCAGCATTTT.

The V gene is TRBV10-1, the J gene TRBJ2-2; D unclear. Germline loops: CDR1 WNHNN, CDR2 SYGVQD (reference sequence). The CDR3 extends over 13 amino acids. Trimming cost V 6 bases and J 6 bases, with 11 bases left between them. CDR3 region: CASSPTRAGELFF. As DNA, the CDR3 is TGCGCCAGCAGCCCTACCCGCGCCGGGGAGCTGTTTTTT.

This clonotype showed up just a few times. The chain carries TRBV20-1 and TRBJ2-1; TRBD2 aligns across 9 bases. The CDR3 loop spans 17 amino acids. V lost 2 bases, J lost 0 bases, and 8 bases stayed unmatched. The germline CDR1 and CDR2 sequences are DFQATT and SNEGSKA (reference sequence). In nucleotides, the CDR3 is TGCAGTGCTAGATCAGCGGGGGGCCGTTCCTCCTACAATGAGCAGTTCTTC. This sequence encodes CSARSAGGRSSYNEQFF.

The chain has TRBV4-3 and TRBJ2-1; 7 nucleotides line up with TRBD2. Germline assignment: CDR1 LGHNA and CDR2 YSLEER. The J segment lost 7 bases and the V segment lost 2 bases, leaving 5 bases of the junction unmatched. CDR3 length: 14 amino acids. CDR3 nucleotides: TGCGCCAGCAGCCAAACGGGGGGAGCGAATGAGCAGTTCTTC. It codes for CASSQTGGANEQFF.

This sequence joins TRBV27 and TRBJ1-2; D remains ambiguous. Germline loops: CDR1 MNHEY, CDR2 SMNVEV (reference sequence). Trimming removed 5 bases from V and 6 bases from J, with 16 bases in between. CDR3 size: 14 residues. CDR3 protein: CASSPALGIDGYTF. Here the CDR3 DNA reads TGTGCCAGCAGTCCCGCTCTGGGAATAGATGGCTACACCTTC.

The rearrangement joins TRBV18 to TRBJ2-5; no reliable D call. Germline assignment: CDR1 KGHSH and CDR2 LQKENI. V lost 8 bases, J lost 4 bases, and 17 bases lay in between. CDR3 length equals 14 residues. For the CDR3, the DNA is TGTGCCAGCCCACGCTTGAGTACGGCAGAGACCCAGTACTTC. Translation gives CASPRLSTAETQYF.

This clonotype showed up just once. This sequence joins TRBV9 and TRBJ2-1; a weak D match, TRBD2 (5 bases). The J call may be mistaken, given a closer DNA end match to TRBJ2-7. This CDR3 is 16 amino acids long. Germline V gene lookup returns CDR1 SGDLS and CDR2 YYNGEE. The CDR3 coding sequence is TGTGCCAGCAGCGTGGTGATGGGGAGCTCCTACAATGAGCAGTACTTC. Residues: CASSVVMGSSYNEQYF.

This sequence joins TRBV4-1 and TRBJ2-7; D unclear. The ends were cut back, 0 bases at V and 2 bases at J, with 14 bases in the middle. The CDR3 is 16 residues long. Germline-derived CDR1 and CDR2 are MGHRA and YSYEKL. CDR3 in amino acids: CASSQEVRASPYEQYF. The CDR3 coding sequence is TGCGCCAGCAGCCAAGAGGTTCGGGCATCTCCCTACGAGCAGTACTTC.

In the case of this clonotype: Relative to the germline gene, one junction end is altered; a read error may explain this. In nucleotides, the CDR3 is TGTGCCAGCAGTCGGCGGGGGAACTCCCACAATGAGCAGTTCTTC. Translated, it gives CASSRRGNSHNEQFF. The chain joins TRBV28 to TRBJ2-1; TRBD2 agrees at 7 bases. Per the germline V gene, CDR1 is MDHEN and CDR2 is SYDVKM. The CDR3 is 15 residues long.

The CDR3 reads CSAKRDRVVIHEQYF. DNA of the CDR3: TGCAGTGCTAAAAGGGACCGTGTGGTTATCCACGAGCAGTACTTC. J is TRBJ2-7 and V is TRBV20-1; D is tentatively TRBD1 or TRBD2 (5 bases each). This CDR3 comprises 15 residues. The germline gives CDR1 DFQATT, CDR2 SNEGSKA (reference sequence). Trimming left V 4 bases short and J 5 bases short, with 21 bases between.

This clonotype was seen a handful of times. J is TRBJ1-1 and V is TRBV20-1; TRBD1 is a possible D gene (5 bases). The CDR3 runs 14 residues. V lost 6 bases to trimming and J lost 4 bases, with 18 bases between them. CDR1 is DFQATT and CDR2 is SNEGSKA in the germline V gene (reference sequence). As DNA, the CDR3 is TGCAGTGCCCCCGCCCAGGGAAGGGCCACTGAAGCTTTCTTT. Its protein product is CSAPAQGRATEAFF.

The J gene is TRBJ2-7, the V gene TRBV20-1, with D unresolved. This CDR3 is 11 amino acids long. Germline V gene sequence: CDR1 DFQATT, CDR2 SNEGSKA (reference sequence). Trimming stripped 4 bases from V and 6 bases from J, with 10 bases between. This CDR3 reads CSAIGKLEQYF. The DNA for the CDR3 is TGCAGTGCTATCGGTAAACTCGAGCAGTACTTC.

The CDR3 nucleotides read TGTGCCAGCAGCCTTCGGGACAGGGCAGCTATCCAAGAGACCCAGTTCTTC. Translating it yields CASSLRDRAAIQETQFF. The rearrangement links TRBV7-2 to TRBJ2-5, with 9 bases aligning to TRBD1. The J call may not be correct, given that the DNA end is closer to TRBJ2-1. The CDR3 has 17 amino acids. The germline CDR1 and CDR2 sequences are SGHTA and FQGNSA.

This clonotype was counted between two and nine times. The CDR3 reads CASSHPAGITEAFF. The CDR3 nucleotides are TGTGCCAGCAGTCACCCTGCAGGGATCACTGAAGCTTTCTTT. This sequence joins TRBV6-5 and TRBJ1-1; maybe TRBD1 (5 bases). This CDR3 contains 14 residues. Germline values: CDR1 MNHEY, CDR2 SVGAGI. Trimming shortened V by 5 bases and J by 4 bases, and 14 bases separated the two germline ends.

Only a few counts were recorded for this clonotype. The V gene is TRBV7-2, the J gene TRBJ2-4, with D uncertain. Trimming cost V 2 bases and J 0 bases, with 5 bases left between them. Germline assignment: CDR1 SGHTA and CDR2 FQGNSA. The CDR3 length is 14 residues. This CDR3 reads CASSLPPAKNIQYF. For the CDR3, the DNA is TGTGCCAGCAGCTTACCTCCAGCCAAAAACATTCAGTACTTC.

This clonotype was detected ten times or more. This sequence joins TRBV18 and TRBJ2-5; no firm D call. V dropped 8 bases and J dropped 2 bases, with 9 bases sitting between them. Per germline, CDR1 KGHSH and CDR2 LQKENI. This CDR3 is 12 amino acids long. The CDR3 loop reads CASSPQQETQYF. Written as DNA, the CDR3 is TGTGCCAGCAGTCCACAACAAGAGACCCAGTACTTC.

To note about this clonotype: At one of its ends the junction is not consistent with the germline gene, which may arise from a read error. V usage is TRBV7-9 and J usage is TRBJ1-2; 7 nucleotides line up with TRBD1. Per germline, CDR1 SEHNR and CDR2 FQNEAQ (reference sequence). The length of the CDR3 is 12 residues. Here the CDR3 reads CSSGQENYGYTF. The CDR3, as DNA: TGTTCCAGTGGACAGGAGAACTATGGCTACACCTTC.

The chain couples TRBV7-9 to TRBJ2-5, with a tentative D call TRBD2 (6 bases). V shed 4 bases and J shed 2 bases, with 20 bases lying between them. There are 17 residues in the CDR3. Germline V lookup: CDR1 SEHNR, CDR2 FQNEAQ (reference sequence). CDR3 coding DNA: TGTGCCAGCAGCTCCCGGGGAGGACGGGGGTTTCAAGAGACCCAGTACTTC. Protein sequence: CASSSRGGRGFQETQYF.